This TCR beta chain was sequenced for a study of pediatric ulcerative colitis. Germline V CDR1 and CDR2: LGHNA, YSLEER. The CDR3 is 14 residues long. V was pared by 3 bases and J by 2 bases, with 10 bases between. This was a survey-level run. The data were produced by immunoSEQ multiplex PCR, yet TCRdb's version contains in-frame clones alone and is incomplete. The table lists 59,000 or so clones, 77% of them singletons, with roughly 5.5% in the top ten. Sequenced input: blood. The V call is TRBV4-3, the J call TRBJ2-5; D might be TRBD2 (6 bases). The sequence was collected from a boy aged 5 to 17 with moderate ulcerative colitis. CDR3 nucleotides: TGCGCCAGCAGCCAGGGACTTCTACAAGAGACCCAGTACTTC. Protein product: CASSQGLLQETQYF.